This T cell receptor (beta chain) was documented in a study of blood T cells in healthy people across ages. General study points: Investigators treated diversity estimates from one million T cells as underestimates. Because sorting was not performed, PBMCs prevented conclusive naive versus antigen-experienced comparison.

Details on this clonotype: The antigen remains unidentified.

The CDR3 is made up of 15 amino acids. The J segment lost 5 bases and the V segment lost 1 base, leaving 3 bases of the junction unmatched. Germline-derived CDR1 and CDR2 are MNHNS and SASEGT. Next came a second PCR, run for about 6 to 12 cycles, which used a sample-barcoded 5' primer along with a J-beta primer mix. No fewer than 2.5 million CDR3-containing paired-end reads came from each sample. MiXCR was run by TCRdb on the 5' RACE reads, yielding one entry per CDR3 protein. The repertoire has about 1.1 million distinct CDR3 sequences, approximately 38% of them found once; the top ten carry about 12%. A minimum of 6 million PBMCs was isolated per sample.

This TCR derives from a man aged 18-30 years in good health. Sequenced sample: blood. The V call is TRBV6-1, the J call TRBJ2-3; 10 bases are shared with TRBD1. The CDR3 DNA reads TGTGCCAGCAGTGAAGTAGGGGACAGGGGAGATACGCAGTATTTT. Encoded protein: CASSEVGDRGDTQYF.